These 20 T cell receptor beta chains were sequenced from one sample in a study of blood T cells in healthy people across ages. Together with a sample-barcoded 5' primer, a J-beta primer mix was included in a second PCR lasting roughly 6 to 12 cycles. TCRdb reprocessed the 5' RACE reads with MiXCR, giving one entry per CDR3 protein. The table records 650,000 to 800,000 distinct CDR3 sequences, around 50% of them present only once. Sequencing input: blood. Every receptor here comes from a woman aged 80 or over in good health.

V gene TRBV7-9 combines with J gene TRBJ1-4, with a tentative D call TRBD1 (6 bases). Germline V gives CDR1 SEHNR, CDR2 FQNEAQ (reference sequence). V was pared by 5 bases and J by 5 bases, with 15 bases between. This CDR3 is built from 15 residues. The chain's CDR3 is CASSLQGRGNEKLFF. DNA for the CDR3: TGTGCCAGCAGCCTCCAGGGGCGCGGAAATGAAAAACTGTTTTTT.

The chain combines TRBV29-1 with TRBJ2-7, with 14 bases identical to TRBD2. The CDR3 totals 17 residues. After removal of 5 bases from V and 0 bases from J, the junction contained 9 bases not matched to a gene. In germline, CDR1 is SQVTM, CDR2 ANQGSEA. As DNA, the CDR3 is TGCAGCGTTCTTCCGGGACTAGCGGGGGCGAGCTCCTACGAGCAGTACTTC. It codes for CSVLPGLAGASSYEQYF.

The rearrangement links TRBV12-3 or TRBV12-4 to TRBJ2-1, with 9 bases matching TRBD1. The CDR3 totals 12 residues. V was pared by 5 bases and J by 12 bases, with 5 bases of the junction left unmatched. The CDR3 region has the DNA TGTGCCAGCAGTCCCTCGACAGGGGGGCAGTTCTTC. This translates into CASSPSTGGQFF.

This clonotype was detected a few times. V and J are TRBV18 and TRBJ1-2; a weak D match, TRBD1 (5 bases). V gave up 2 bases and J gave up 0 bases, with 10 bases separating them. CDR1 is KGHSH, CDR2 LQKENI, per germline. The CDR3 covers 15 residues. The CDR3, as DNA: TGTGCCAGCTCACCAGCCAGGACATCTAACTATGGCTACACCTTC. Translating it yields CASSPARTSNYGYTF.

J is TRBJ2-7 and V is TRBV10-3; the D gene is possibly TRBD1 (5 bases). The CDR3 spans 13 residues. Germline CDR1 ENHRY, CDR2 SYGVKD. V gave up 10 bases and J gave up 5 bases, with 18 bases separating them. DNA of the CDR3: TGTGCCACCCAAAACCAGGGAAGTCACGAGCAGTACTTC. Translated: CATQNQGSHEQYF.

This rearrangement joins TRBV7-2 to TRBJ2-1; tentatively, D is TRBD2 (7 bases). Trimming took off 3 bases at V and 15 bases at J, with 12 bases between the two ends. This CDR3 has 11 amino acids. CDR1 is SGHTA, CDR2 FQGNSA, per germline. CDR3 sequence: CASSLGGPPFF. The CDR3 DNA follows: TGTGCCAGCAGCTTGGGGGGGCCCCCGTTCTTC.

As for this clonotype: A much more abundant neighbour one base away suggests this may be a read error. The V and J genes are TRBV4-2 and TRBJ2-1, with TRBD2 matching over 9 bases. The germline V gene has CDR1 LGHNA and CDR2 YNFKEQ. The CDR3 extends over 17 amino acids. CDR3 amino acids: CAGSQDRTSVSYNEQFF. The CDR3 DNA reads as TGTGCCGGCAGCCAAGACAGGACTAGCGTCTCCTACAATGAGCAGTTCTTC.

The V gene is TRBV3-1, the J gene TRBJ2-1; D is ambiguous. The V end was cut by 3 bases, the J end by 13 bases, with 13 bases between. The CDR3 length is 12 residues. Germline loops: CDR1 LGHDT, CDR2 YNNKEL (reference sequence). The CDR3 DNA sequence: TGTGCCAGCAGCCAGGATCTATACGAACAGTTCTTC. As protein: CASSQDLYEQFF.

CDR3 sequence (DNA): TGCAGTGCTTCTGACCGCCTGGTAGGCTACACCTTC. This sequence encodes CSASDRLVGYTF. The chain carries TRBV20-1 and TRBJ1-2, with D hard to call. Trimming left V 5 bases short and J 8 bases short, with 15 bases between. The CDR3 is 12 residues long. Germline V lookup: CDR1 DFQATT, CDR2 SNEGSKA (reference sequence).

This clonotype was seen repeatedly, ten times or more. DNA for the CDR3: TGTGCCAGCAGCATAACCTCTATTTATGAGCAGTTCTTC. Translation: CASSITSIYEQFF. V and J are TRBV6-2 or TRBV6-3 and TRBJ2-1, with unresolved D. This CDR3 is built from 13 residues. V lost 6 bases and J 8 bases, leaving 14 bases between the germline ends. Germline V gives CDR1 MNHEY, CDR2 SVGEGT.

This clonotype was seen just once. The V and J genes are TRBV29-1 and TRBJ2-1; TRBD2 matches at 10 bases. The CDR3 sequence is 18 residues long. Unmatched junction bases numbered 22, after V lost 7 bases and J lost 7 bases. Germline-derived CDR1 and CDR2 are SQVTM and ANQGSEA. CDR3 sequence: CSARTGAGGPGNVNEQFF. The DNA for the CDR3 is TGCAGCGCTAGAACCGGAGCGGGAGGGCCAGGGAACGTGAATGAGCAGTTCTTC.

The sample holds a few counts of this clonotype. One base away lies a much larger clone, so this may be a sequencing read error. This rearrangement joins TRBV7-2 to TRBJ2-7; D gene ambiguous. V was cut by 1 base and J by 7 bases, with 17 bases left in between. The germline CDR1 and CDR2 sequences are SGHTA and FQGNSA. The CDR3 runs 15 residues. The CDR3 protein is CASSLVWSRAGEQYF. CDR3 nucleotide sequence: TGTGCCAGCAGCTTAGTATGGAGCCGAGCCGGGGAGCAGTACTTC.

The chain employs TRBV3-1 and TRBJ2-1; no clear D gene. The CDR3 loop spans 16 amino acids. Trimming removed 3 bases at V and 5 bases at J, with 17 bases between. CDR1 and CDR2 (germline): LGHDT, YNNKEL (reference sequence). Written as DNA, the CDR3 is TGTGCCAGCAGCCACCTAGGCAGACACCTGAACAATGAGCAGTTCTTC. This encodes CASSHLGRHLNNEQFF.

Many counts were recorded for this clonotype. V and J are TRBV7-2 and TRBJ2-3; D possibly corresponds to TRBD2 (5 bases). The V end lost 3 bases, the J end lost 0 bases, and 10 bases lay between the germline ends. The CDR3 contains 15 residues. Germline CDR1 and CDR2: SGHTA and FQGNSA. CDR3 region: CASSFAGDSTDTQYF. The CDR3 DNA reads TGTGCCAGCAGCTTCGCCGGGGATAGCACAGATACGCAGTATTTT.

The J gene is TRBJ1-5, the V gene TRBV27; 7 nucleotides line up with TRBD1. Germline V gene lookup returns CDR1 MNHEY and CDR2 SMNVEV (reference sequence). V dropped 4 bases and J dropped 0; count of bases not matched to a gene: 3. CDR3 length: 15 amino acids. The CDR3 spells CASSYRGYSNQPQHF. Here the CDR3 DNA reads TGTGCCAGCAGTTACAGGGGATATAGCAATCAGCCCCAGCATTTT.

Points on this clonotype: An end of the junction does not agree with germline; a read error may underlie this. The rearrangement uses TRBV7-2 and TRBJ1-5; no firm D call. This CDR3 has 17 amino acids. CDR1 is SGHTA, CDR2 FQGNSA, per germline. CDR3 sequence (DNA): TGTGCCGGCAGCAGAATCTCAGGCGGGAATAGCAATCAGCCCCAGCATTTT. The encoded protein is CAGSRISGGNSNQPQHF.

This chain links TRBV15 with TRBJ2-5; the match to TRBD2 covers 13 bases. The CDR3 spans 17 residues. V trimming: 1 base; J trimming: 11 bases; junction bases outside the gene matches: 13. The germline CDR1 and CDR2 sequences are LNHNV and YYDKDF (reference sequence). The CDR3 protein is CATSRVRGLAGVYEQYF. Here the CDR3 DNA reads TGTGCCACCAGCAGAGTGCGCGGACTAGCGGGAGTGTATGAGCAGTACTTC.

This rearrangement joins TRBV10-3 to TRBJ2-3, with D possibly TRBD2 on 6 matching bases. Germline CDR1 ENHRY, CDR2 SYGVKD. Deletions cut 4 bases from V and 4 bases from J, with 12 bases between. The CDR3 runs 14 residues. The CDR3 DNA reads TGTGCCATCAGTGGACTAGGGAGGTCAGATACGCAGTATTTT. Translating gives CAISGLGRSDTQYF.

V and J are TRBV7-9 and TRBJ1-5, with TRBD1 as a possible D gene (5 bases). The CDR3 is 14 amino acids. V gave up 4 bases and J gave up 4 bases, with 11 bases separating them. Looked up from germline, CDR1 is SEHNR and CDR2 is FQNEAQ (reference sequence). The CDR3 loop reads CASSSEDTNQPQHF. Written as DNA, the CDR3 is TGTGCCAGCAGCTCCGAGGACACGAATCAGCCCCAGCATTTT.

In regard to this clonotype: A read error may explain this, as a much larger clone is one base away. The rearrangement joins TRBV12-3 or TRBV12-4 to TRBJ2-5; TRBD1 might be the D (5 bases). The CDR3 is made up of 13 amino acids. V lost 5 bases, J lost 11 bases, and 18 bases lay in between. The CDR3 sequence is CASSQTVYNEQYF. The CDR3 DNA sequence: TGTGCCAGCAGTCAGACAGTCTACAATGAGCAGTACTTC.